The sequence of this TCR beta chain was determined in a study of OX40 agonist ivuxolimab in advanced cancers. Regarding the study in general: Ivuxolimab, which targeted the costimulatory receptor OX40 (CD134), was an agonistic, fully human IgG2 monoclonal antibody. Patients were allowed to have had prior anti-PD-1, anti-PD-L1 or anti-CTLA-4 therapy, and around two fifths of the dose-escalation patients had been treated with checkpoint inhibitors. The point of sequencing TCRbeta in the periphery was to test whether ivuxolimab changed TCR sequence diversity and drove clonal T-cell expansion. Intravenous ivuxolimab was administered to patients every 2 weeks at six dose levels: 0.01, 0.1, 0.3, 1.5, 3 and 10 mg/kg. The dose-escalation cohort was 82.7% male with a mean age of approximately 60 years, ranging from roughly 20 to 80. Of the 50 or so patients in dose escalation, approximately 20 had hepatocellular carcinoma, roughly 15 had melanoma, 9 had renal cell carcinoma and 9 had head and neck cancer. Partial responses were achieved by three dose-escalation patients, of whom one had hepatocellular carcinoma and two had cutaneous melanoma. The paper covers the monotherapy dose-escalation part of the phase I ivuxolimab trial, which included N ≈ 54 patients. Results and caveats for the whole study, not just this receptor: Low levels of normalized T-cell clonal expansion were also seen in some patients who did not respond. Clonal expansion of both CD4+ and CD8+ blood T cells was observed from baseline to week 6 at doses 0.1 to 3.0 mg/kg. In the 0.1-3.0 mg/kg groups, partial responders had among the lowest normalized peripheral clonal expansion, particularly in CD8+ T cells. After ivuxolimab, CD8+ T cells had more expanded clones than CD4+ T cells on average. Antigen specificity was not determined for the clonally expanded peripheral T cells.

The trial excluded patients who had a history of autoimmune disease or were on systemic immunosuppression. Peripheral blood for TCR sequencing was collected from all dose cohorts at baseline, on cycle 4 day 1, and on cycle 7 day 1. The samples were taken from a phase I, first-in-human, multicenter, open-label dose-escalation trial of ivuxolimab. Adults with locally advanced or metastatic melanoma, renal cell, hepatocellular, or head and neck squamous cell carcinoma were enrolled in the trial. CD4+ and CD8+ T cells were sorted separately from peripheral blood before TCR sequencing. Notes on this clone: No cognate antigen has been identified for it. Base qualities are not at hand, and no much larger clone is one base apart.

Including the terminal cysteine and phenylalanine, the CDR3 comprises 13 residues. Only CDR3 DNA is held: 39 bases, read in frame from base 1. The V and J ends are trimmed by 5 bases and 5 bases, leaving 12 bases between them. From the germline V gene, CDR1 is SGHTA and CDR2 is FQGTGA. For sequencing of the TCRbeta CDR3 region, genomic DNA was extracted from the sorted cells. The immunoSEQ Assay was used to sequence the TCRbeta CDR3 regions. Here the immuneACCESS table is served through TCRdb, limited to in-frame sequences with V and J called. Missing clones are a known gap in these copies; in checked studies unresolved V genes cover under half, and the rest lacks a known reason. In this sample the table shows roughly 72,000 clones, over 75% of which occur a single time. Jointly, the top ten make up around 5% of the sample.

The sequence is built from TRBV7-3 and TRBJ1-1; the D gene remains uncertain. The sample was CD4+ or CD8+ T cells sorted from blood, taken in a trial of the OX40 agonist ivuxolimab. The clonotype was recovered from an adult with an advanced solid tumor such as melanoma, head and neck, liver or kidney cancer. DNA sequence: TGTGCCAGCAGCGAACACTTGGGTACTGAAGCTTTCTTT. This yields the protein CASSEHLGTEAFF.